The present entry profiles one T cell receptor beta chain with its context. Participant ages covered about 18 to 95 years across some 25 US areas. Participants' reported clinical history set cohort assignment. This sample was taken from a study of blood T cell repertoires in COVID-19. Across the study: Both acute and convalescent COVID-19 samples were obtained from the United States, Italy and Spain.

Looked up from germline, CDR1 is SGHTA and CDR2 is FQGNSA. This CDR3 is built from 15 residues. Trimming left V 5 bases short and J 0 bases short, with 12 bases between. Per the authors' pipeline: Estimation of nucleated cell counts relied on the amplification of reference gene primers. Using immunoSEQ multiplex PCR, the repertoire was profiled, and TCRdb retains in-frame clones only, with some absent. V and J calls and clone size follow that table, whereas D and trimming were derived from the DNA. Here the sample spans approximately 180,000 clones, around 82% being singletons. The sequence came from a woman aged 60 to 75 with acute COVID-19. V is TRBV7-2 and J is TRBJ2-3, with TRBD2 as a possible D gene (6 bases). Sequencing used PBMCs or T cells enriched from blood (not recorded which). The CDR3 DNA reads as TGTGCCAGCAGCCCAAGGGCGGGAAGCACAGATACGCAGTATTTT. The encoded protein is CASSPRAGSTDTQYF.